This TCR beta chain was sequenced in a study of shared clonotypes between healthy human individuals. Produced via immunoSEQ multiplex PCR; TCRdb's table is partial and in-frame only. The sample records around 700,000 clones, 92% being singletons. In the naive CD8 group, cells lacked CD45RO and were positively selected for CCR7, so terminally differentiated effector memory CD45RA+ cells were left out. V gave up 5 bases and J gave up 0 bases, with 20 bases separating them. The CDR3 spans 17 residues. Germline CDR1 and CDR2: LNHDA and SQIVND (reference sequence). The specimen was naive CD8+ T cells sorted from blood. The chain couples TRBV19 to TRBJ2-7; weak D call: TRBD2 (6 bases). The TCR originated in a man under 40 in good health. The CDR3 reads CASSFNPEGALSYEQYF. The CDR3 DNA is TGTGCCAGTAGTTTCAACCCGGAGGGAGCCCTCTCCTACGAGCAGTACTTC.